The next 20 T cell receptor beta chains were all read from a single sample in a study of T cell responses to AZD1222 COVID-19 vaccine. Repertoires were generated with immunoSEQ multiplex PCR, while TCRdb's copy carries only in-frame clones and drops some. This sample has about 100,000 clones, with roughly 89% found just once. Specimen: peripheral blood, collected on day 0 of AZD1222 vaccination. These receptor sequences come from an adult in good health.

The chain recombines TRBV4-1 with TRBJ1-2, with D maybe TRBD1 (5 bases). Germline-derived CDR1 and CDR2 are MGHRA and YSYEKL. This CDR3 comprises 14 residues. Trimming shortened V by 2 bases and J by 3 bases, and 10 bases separated the two germline ends. Here the CDR3 DNA reads TGCGCCAGCAGCCAACAGGGCCGGGACTATGGCTACACCTTC. Translation gives CASSQQGRDYGYTF.

To note about this clone: Other nucleotide sequences in the sample specify the same CDR3. This chain links TRBV7-9 with TRBJ1-1, with a weak D call TRBD1 (6 bases). V was shortened by 3 bases and J by 4 bases, with 12 bases between the two germline ends. Germline CDR1 reads SEHNR; CDR2 reads FQNEAQ (reference sequence). The CDR3 has 14 amino acids. The CDR3: CASSLTQGSTEAFF. The CDR3, as DNA: TGTGCCAGCAGCTTGACACAGGGAAGCACTGAAGCTTTCTTT.

The CDR3: CASSSSWADTQYF. CDR3 sequence (DNA): TGTGCCAGTAGTAGCTCCTGGGCAGATACGCAGTATTTT. The chain combines TRBV19 with TRBJ2-3, with unresolved D. Per the germline V gene, CDR1 is LNHDA and CDR2 is SQIVND (reference sequence). This CDR3 has 13 residues. Deletions cut 4 bases from V and 4 bases from J, with 9 bases between.

The J gene is TRBJ1-2, the V gene TRBV7-8; 7 positions agree with TRBD1. V was pared by 5 bases and J by 3 bases, with 6 bases of the junction left unmatched. Germline V gives CDR1 SGHVS, CDR2 FQNEAQ. The CDR3 has 14 amino acids. CDR3 in amino acids: CASSLDRRDYGYTF. CDR3 nucleotide sequence: TGTGCCAGCAGCCTGGACAGGAGGGACTATGGCTACACCTTC.

The chain recombines TRBV6-5 with TRBJ1-4; D is undetermined. With 5 bases removed from V and 7 bases from J, the gap between germline ends came to 17 bases. The CDR3 has 15 residues. Germline values: CDR1 MNHEY, CDR2 SVGAGI. The CDR3 nucleotides read TGTGCCAGCAGTCCCCCCCTAAATGGGCTTGAAAAACTGTTTTTT. It is translated as CASSPPLNGLEKLFF.

The V gene is TRBV19, the J gene TRBJ2-3; 8 bases line up with TRBD2. The V gene's germline CDR1 is LNHDA and CDR2 SQIVND (reference sequence). J was trimmed by 2 bases and V by 4 bases; bases with no gene match: 11. This CDR3 is 17 amino acids long. As DNA, the CDR3 is TGTGCCAGTAGTAGCAGCGGGGGCTTAGAATACACAGATACGCAGTATTTT. It is translated as CASSSSGGLEYTDTQYF. The variable domain in full, with the rest retrieved from reference TRBV19 and TRBJ2-3, is DGGITQSPKYLFRKEGQNVTLSCEQNLNHDAMYWYRQDPGQGLRLIYYSQIVNDFQKGDIAEGYSVSREKKESFPLTVTSAQKNPTAFYLCASSSSGGLEYTDTQYFGPGTRLTVL.

This clone was observed once. This rearrangement joins TRBV6-1 to TRBJ2-7; TRBD2 matches 7 bases. The CDR3 totals 15 residues. With V trimmed by 1 base and J by 4 bases, 7 bases remained unmatched. Germline-derived CDR1 and CDR2 are MNHNS and SASEGT. The CDR3 protein is CASSEDYVGGYEQYF. The CDR3 DNA is TGTGCCAGCAGTGAAGACTATGTGGGGGGGTACGAGCAGTACTTC.

V is TRBV5-5 and J is TRBJ1-6; D is uncertain. Trimming took off 4 bases at V and 4 bases at J, with 18 bases between the two ends. The CDR3 runs to 17 residues. Germline assignment: CDR1 SGHKS and CDR2 YYEKEE (reference sequence). The CDR3 nucleotides are TGTGCCAGCAGCCTGGACGGCCCAACCGGGTATAATTCACCCCTCCACTTT. This gives the protein CASSLDGPTGYNSPLHF.

The chain employs TRBV15 and TRBJ2-7; possibly TRBD1 for D (5 bases). V was pared by 0 bases and J by 8 bases, with 14 bases between. The germline gives CDR1 LNHNV, CDR2 YYDKDF (reference sequence). The CDR3 covers 14 residues. The CDR3 reads CATSRDKGPIKQYF. DNA for the CDR3: TGTGCCACCAGCAGAGATAAGGGGCCTATAAAGCAGTACTTC.

This clone showed up just once. V gene TRBV2 combines with J gene TRBJ1-5; weak D call: TRBD1 (5 bases). There are 13 residues in the CDR3. Germline assignment: CDR1 SNHLY and CDR2 FYNNEI. The ends were cut back, 7 bases at V and 7 bases at J, with 14 bases in the middle. The CDR3 is CASNGPGGQPQHF. The DNA for the CDR3 is TGTGCCAGCAACGGACCCGGGGGGCAGCCCCAGCATTTT.

This clone was recorded a few times. V is TRBV5-6 and J is TRBJ2-7; weak D call: TRBD2 (5 bases). The V and J ends lost 4 bases and 6 bases respectively, with 14 bases between them. Germline assignment: CDR1 SGHDT and CDR2 YYEEEE. The CDR3 is 13 amino acids. This CDR3 is CASSIRTGLEQYF. In DNA form, the CDR3 reads TGTGCCAGCAGCATCCGGACTGGTCTCGAGCAGTACTTC.

The V and J genes are TRBV2 and TRBJ2-7, with D tentatively TRBD1 (5 bases). CDR1 is SNHLY, CDR2 FYNNEI, per germline. The CDR3 covers 12 residues. The V gene lost 7 bases and the J gene lost 8 bases, with 15 bases spanning the gap. The CDR3 sequence is CASTVGQDKQYF. The CDR3, as DNA: TGTGCCAGCACTGTGGGGCAGGATAAGCAGTACTTC. Looking up the rest from reference TRBV2 and TRBJ2-7 gives the full variable domain: EPEVTQTPSHQVTQMGQEVILRCVPISNHLYFYWYRQILGQKVEFLVSFYNNEISEKSEIFDDQFSVERPDGSNFTLKIRSTKLEDSAMYFCASTVGQDKQYFGPGTRLTVT.

This chain uses TRBV5-4 with TRBJ2-3, with 9 bases fitting TRBD2. The CDR3 length is 16 residues. Germline V CDR1 and CDR2: SGHNT, YYREEE (reference sequence). The junction had 8 bases not matched to a gene; V was cut back by 4 bases and J by 2 bases. The CDR3 sequence: CASSKKTSGATDTQYF. In nucleotides, the CDR3 is TGTGCCAGCAGCAAGAAGACTAGCGGAGCCACAGATACGCAGTATTTT. Together with reference TRBV5-4 and TRBJ2-3, the CDR3 gives the full variable domain: ETGVTQSPTHLIKTRGQQVTLRCSSQSGHNTVSWYQQALGQGPQFIFQYYREEENGRGNFPPRFSGLQFPNYSSELNVNALELDDSALYLCASSKKTSGATDTQYFGPGTRLTVL.

This chain links TRBV3-1 (or the pseudogene TRBV3-2) with TRBJ2-5; no definite D call. CDR1 is LGHDT and CDR2 is YNNKEL in the germline V gene (reference sequence). Trimming pared 5 bases from V and 3 bases from J, leaving 13 bases between. CDR3 length: 14 residues. The CDR3 spells CASSFRWAEETQYF. The CDR3 DNA reads as TGTGCCAGCAGCTTCCGTTGGGCGGAAGAGACCCAGTACTTC.

V and J are TRBV19 and TRBJ1-1, with D possibly TRBD1 on 6 matching bases. V shed 2 bases and J shed 1 base, with 20 bases lying between them. CDR3 length equals 18 residues. Germline CDR1 is LNHDA and CDR2 is SQIVND (reference sequence). CDR3 DNA: TGTGCCAGTAGTATATCCATCGGGGGCCCGTTACAGAACACTGAAGCTTTCTTT. This sequence encodes CASSISIGGPLQNTEAFF. Looking up the rest from reference TRBV19 and TRBJ1-1 gives the full variable domain: DGGITQSPKYLFRKEGQNVTLSCEQNLNHDAMYWYRQDPGQGLRLIYYSQIVNDFQKGDIAEGYSVSREKKESFPLTVTSAQKNPTAFYLCASSISIGGPLQNTEAFFGQGTRLTVV.

The chain employs TRBV6-9 and TRBJ2-5; 10 bases agree with TRBD1. Germline V gene data show CDR1 as MNHGY and CDR2 as SVAAGI. Trimming took 6 bases from V and 4 from J; bases not matched to a gene: 14. CDR3 length: 17 amino acids. CDR3 in amino acids: CASRVSCRDRGRETQYF. The CDR3 DNA reads TGTGCCAGCAGGGTTAGTTGTAGGGACAGGGGTAGAGAGACCCAGTACTTC.

The V call is TRBV6-2 or TRBV6-3, the J call TRBJ1-1; D is ambiguous. The CDR3 runs to 13 residues. The ends were cut back, 0 bases at V and 10 bases at J, with 12 bases in the middle. Looked up from germline, CDR1 is MNHEY and CDR2 is SVGEGT. The DNA for the CDR3 is TGTGCCAGCAGTTACTCGAAGGTTCAAAGAGCTTTCTTT. Amino acid sequence: CASSYSKVQRAFF.

The chain joins TRBV5-5 to TRBJ1-4; D is uncertain. Per germline, CDR1 SGHKS and CDR2 YYEKEE (reference sequence). The CDR3 consists of 14 residues. The germline V and J ends were trimmed by 0 bases and 0 bases, with 3 bases remaining between them. The CDR3 sequence: CASSLGATNEKLFF. CDR3 DNA sequence: TGTGCCAGCAGCTTGGGGGCAACTAATGAAAAACTGTTTTTT.

The chain employs TRBV7-8 and TRBJ1-3; D might be TRBD1 (6 bases). The V gene lost 5 bases and the J gene lost 2 bases, with 13 bases spanning the gap. The CDR3 extends over 15 amino acids. The V gene's germline CDR1 is SGHVS and CDR2 FQNEAQ. CDR3 nucleotides: TGTGCCAGCAGCCCTACCCCAGGGGCTGGAAACACCATATATTTT. Amino acids: CASSPTPGAGNTIYF.

This clone was detected a few times. The chain joins TRBV3-1 (or the pseudogene TRBV3-2) to TRBJ2-1; unclear D gene. The CDR3 is 11 residues long. Trimming removed 0 bases from V and 13 bases from J, with 7 bases in between. Per germline, CDR1 LGHDT and CDR2 YNNKEL (reference sequence). The CDR3, as DNA: TGTGCCAGCAGCCAAGAGCGAGCACAGTTCTTC. Translated, it gives CASSQERAQFF.